This paragraph reports one T cell receptor beta chain. The data derive from a study of blood T cell repertoires in COVID-19. Study details: Acute-phase and convalescent COVID-19 samples originated in the United States, Italy and Spain. T cells, B-cell-depleted T cells, or PBMCs supplied cDNA or gDNA.

In the original analysis: Amplified reference gene primers provided the basis for estimating nucleated cell counts. Clones were read by immunoSEQ multiplex PCR, and TCRdb kept only the in-frame ones, dropping some. V, J and clone size derive from that table, while D and trimming were established from the DNA sequence. In the table there are about 110,000 clones, 60% to 85% of which are singletons. V lost 6 bases, J lost 6 bases, and 4 bases stayed unmatched. The CDR3 is 14 amino acids. CDR1 is LGHDT and CDR2 is YNNKEL in the germline V gene (reference sequence). The sample comprised peripheral blood. This chain uses TRBV3-1 (or the pseudogene TRBV3-2) with TRBJ1-6; 8 nucleotides line up with TRBD1. The sequence derives from a man between 65 and 85 years old with acute or convalescent COVID-19. The CDR3 DNA sequence: TGTGCCAGCAGGGGGACAGGTGTTAATTCACCCCTCCACTTT. Encoded protein: CASRGTGVNSPLHF.